Presented here are 24 T cell receptor beta chains from one specimen sequenced in a study of blood T cell repertoires in COVID-19. Measured with immunoSEQ multiplex PCR; TCRdb has only the in-frame clones, and not every one. The data contain around 58,000 clones, about 90% of them singletons. Material for sequencing was peripheral blood. The receptors were sampled from a woman in her sixties with COVID-19, enrolled during active disease.

The chain couples TRBV6-5 to TRBJ1-2, with D possibly matching TRBD1 (5 bases). Trimming cost V 6 bases and J 2 bases, with 10 bases left between them. This CDR3 has 13 amino acids. Germline V CDR1 and CDR2: MNHEY, SVGAGI. The CDR3 nucleotides read TGTGCCAGCAGCGGGGGACGGAACTATGGCTACACCTTC. It encodes CASSGGRNYGYTF.

The chain is built from TRBV6-2 or TRBV6-3 and TRBJ1-5, with D possibly TRBD1 on 6 matching bases. Germline V gene lookup returns CDR1 MNHEY and CDR2 SVGEGT. This CDR3 comprises 14 residues. Between the trimmed V and J ends, which lost 4 bases and 6 bases, there was a span of 13 bases. The CDR3, as DNA: TGTGCCAGCAGTTGGTCAGGGGCGGCTCAGCCCCAGCATTTT. Amino acid sequence: CASSWSGAAQPQHF.

A single count supports this clone. This chain uses TRBV6-2 or TRBV6-3 with TRBJ1-1; 7 bases line up with TRBD1. V trimming: 0 bases; J trimming: 4 bases; junction bases outside the gene matches: 8. Per the germline V gene, CDR1 is MNHEY and CDR2 is SVGEGT. There are 16 residues in the CDR3. DNA of the CDR3: TGTGCCAGCAGTTACTCCGGGACAGAGGGGAGCACTGAAGCTTTCTTT. It translates to CASSYSGTEGSTEAFF.

On this clone: No conserved phenylalanine or tryptophan is present at the end of the CDR3, so a read error is the likely explanation. It is unclear where the CDR3 begins or ends on the DNA, so no DNA is shown, and the CDR3 is as TCRdb lists it. This chain connects TRBV29-1 to TRBJ2-3; TRBD2, the D gene given by the table, was not confirmed from the DNA. Per germline, CDR1 SQVTM and CDR2 ANQGSEA. Both ends counted, the CDR3 spans 11 residues. The CDR3 loop reads CSVAGTSGREQ.

This chain joins TRBV7-2 and TRBJ2-7, with 9 bases fitting TRBD2. The junction had 4 bases not matched to a gene; V was cut back by 1 base and J by 3 bases. The CDR3 loop spans 15 amino acids. CDR1 is SGHTA, CDR2 FQGNSA, per germline. CDR3: CASSLVDSGSYEQYF. CDR3 in DNA: TGTGCCAGCAGCTTAGTGGATAGCGGGAGCTACGAGCAGTACTTC. Complete variable domain (other parts from reference TRBV7-2 and TRBJ2-7): GAGVSQSPSNKVTEKGKDVELRCDPISGHTALYWYRQSLGQGLEFLIYFQGNSAPDKSGLPSDRFSAERTGGSVSTLTIQRTQQEDSAVYLCASSLVDSGSYEQYFGPGTRLTVT.

J is TRBJ1-2 and V is TRBV3-1 (or the pseudogene TRBV3-2); D remains ambiguous. CDR3 length: 14 residues. CDR1 and CDR2 (germline): LGHDT, YNNKEL (reference sequence). The V gene lost 3 bases and the J gene lost 4 bases, with 12 bases spanning the gap. CDR3 loop: CASSQTPPVYGYTF. For the CDR3, the DNA is TGTGCCAGCAGCCAGACTCCCCCCGTCTATGGCTACACCTTC.

V is TRBV7-2 and J is TRBJ2-7, with TRBD2 as a possible D gene (6 bases). From germline, CDR1 is SGHTA and CDR2 FQGNSA. This CDR3 has 15 residues. V lost 6 bases and J 3 bases, leaving 18 bases between the germline ends. CDR3 nucleotides: TGTGCCAGCAGTTCCGGACCGGGACTCTACTACGAGCAGTACTTC. This sequence encodes CASSSGPGLYYEQYF.

The J gene is TRBJ1-3, the V gene TRBV18; TRBD1 aligns across 8 bases. CDR1 is KGHSH, CDR2 LQKENI, per germline. Trimming at V came to 6 bases and at J to 0 bases, leaving 10 bases not matched to a gene. The CDR3 has 17 residues. The CDR3 region is CASSSNPGGLSGNTIYF. CDR3 in DNA: TGTGCCAGCTCGTCAAACCCAGGGGGCCTCTCTGGAAACACCATATATTTT.

The V and J genes are TRBV6-5 and TRBJ1-6; possible D gene TRBD1, 6 bases. This CDR3 spans 14 amino acids. V was shortened by 11 bases and J by 2 bases, with 13 bases between the two germline ends. Per germline, CDR1 MNHEY and CDR2 SVGAGI. The CDR3 here is CAVRGDTYNSPLHF. The CDR3, as DNA: TGTGCCGTACGTGGGGACACCTATAATTCACCCCTCCACTTT.

The chain combines TRBV2 with TRBJ1-2; no firm D call. The CDR3 contains 14 residues. Trimming removed 9 bases from V and 0 bases from J, with 14 bases in between. CDR1 and CDR2 (germline): SNHLY, FYNNEI. The CDR3 nucleotides read TGTGCCAGACCCACGGGGTTAACTAACTATGGCTACACCTTC. Amino acids: CARPTGLTNYGYTF.

The chain combines TRBV5-1 with TRBJ1-6; 7 nucleotides match TRBD1. The CDR3 runs 17 residues. The V segment lost 10 bases and the J segment 11 bases; nucleotides outside the gene matches: 24. CDR1 and CDR2 (germline): SGHRS, YFSETQ. CDR3 in amino acids: CAPPEDIGDSVLAPLHF. In DNA form, the CDR3 reads TGCGCCCCTCCGGAAGATATAGGGGACAGCGTTTTGGCACCCCTCCACTTT.

This sequence joins TRBV30 and TRBJ1-2; D possibly corresponds to TRBD1 (6 bases). Trimming cost V 0 bases and J 0 bases, with 8 bases left between them. There are 14 residues in the CDR3. CDR1 GTSNPN and CDR2 SVGIG come from the germline V gene (reference sequence). The chain's CDR3 is CAWSVGGSNYGYTF. CDR3 nucleotides: TGTGCCTGGAGTGTTGGGGGCTCTAACTATGGCTACACCTTC. The variable domain in full, with the rest retrieved from reference TRBV30 and TRBJ1-2, is SQTIHQWPATLVQPVGSPLSLECTVEGTSNPNLYWYRQAAGRGLQLLFYSVGIGQISSEVPQNLSASRPQDRQFILSSKKLLLSDSGFYLCAWSVGGSNYGYTFGSGTRLTVV.

V usage is TRBV18 and J usage is TRBJ1-6; D possibly corresponds to TRBD1 (6 bases). There are 17 residues in the CDR3. Germline V gives CDR1 KGHSH, CDR2 LQKENI. V was trimmed by 3 bases and J by 7 bases, leaving 19 bases between them. The CDR3 region has the DNA TGTGCCAGCTCACCGAGGACAGTCGGGGATGGAAATTCACCCCTCCACTTT. This encodes CASSPRTVGDGNSPLHF.

This chain connects TRBV18 to TRBJ1-1; a possible D gene is TRBD1 (5 bases). The germline gives CDR1 KGHSH, CDR2 LQKENI. The length of the CDR3 is 15 residues. V lost 3 bases and J 5 bases, leaving 16 bases between the germline ends. Written as DNA, the CDR3 is TGTGCCAGCTCACCCTCCTCAGGGTATAGGACTGAAGCTTTCTTT. Amino acid sequence: CASSPSSGYRTEAFF.

This chain joins TRBV12-3 or TRBV12-4 and TRBJ1-1; D unclear. The CDR3 spans 13 residues. Trimming pared 2 bases from V and 4 bases from J, leaving 8 bases between. Written as DNA, the CDR3 is TGTGCCAGCAGTTTATGGGAGGGCACTGAAGCTTTCTTT. It encodes CASSLWEGTEAFF.

This sequence joins TRBV5-1 and TRBJ2-7; 7 nucleotides match TRBD1. Per germline, CDR1 SGHRS and CDR2 YFSETQ. The CDR3 is 16 amino acids. V gave up 1 base and J gave up 3 bases; unmatched junction bases: 10. This CDR3 reads CASSLLIGGVNYEQYF. As DNA, the CDR3 is TGCGCCAGCAGCTTGTTGATAGGGGGCGTAAACTACGAGCAGTACTTC.

This chain connects TRBV27 to TRBJ1-5, with TRBD1 matching 8 bases. This CDR3 spans 14 amino acids. The trim removed 3 bases at V and 10 bases at J, leaving 8 bases unmatched. Germline CDR1 is MNHEY and CDR2 is SMNVEV (reference sequence). CDR3 coding DNA: TGTGCCAGCAGTTTCACAGGGGGGGGGATCCCCCAGCATTTT. Its protein is CASSFTGGGIPQHF.

The chain employs TRBV28 and TRBJ1-2, with D possibly TRBD1 on 6 matching bases. The germline gives CDR1 MDHEN, CDR2 SYDVKM. This CDR3 has 15 residues. Trimming shortened V by 4 bases and J by 0 bases, and 12 bases separated the two germline ends. The CDR3 region is CASSYLQGANYGYTF. The CDR3, as DNA: TGTGCCAGCAGTTACTTACAGGGCGCTAACTATGGCTACACCTTC.

This chain joins TRBV15 and TRBJ1-5; TRBD1 is a possible D gene (5 bases). Trimming pared 5 bases from V and 4 bases from J, leaving 21 bases between. The CDR3 runs 17 residues. Per germline, CDR1 LNHNV and CDR2 YYDKDF (reference sequence). In nucleotides, the CDR3 is TGTGCCACCAGCGGAATTGGGGTCGGGACTTGGAATCAGCCCCAGCATTTT. Encoded protein: CATSGIGVGTWNQPQHF.

This clone was picked up a small number of times. This chain connects TRBV4-3 to TRBJ2-3; TRBD2 aligns across 9 bases. J lost 5 bases, V lost 0 bases, and 6 bases had no gene match. Germline V gene data show CDR1 as LGHNA and CDR2 as YSLEER. The CDR3 has 16 amino acids. The CDR3 DNA follows: TGCGCCAGCAGCCAAGATCCTAGCGGGGCGGGAGATACGCAGTATTTT. Translated, it gives CASSQDPSGAGDTQYF.

This chain connects TRBV15 to TRBJ2-7; D perhaps matches TRBD2 (6 bases). With 0 bases removed from V and 3 bases from J, the gap between germline ends came to 12 bases. CDR3 length: 15 residues. Germline V CDR1 and CDR2: LNHNV, YYDKDF (reference sequence). The CDR3 here is CATSREGGKGYEQYF. CDR3 nucleotide sequence: TGTGCCACCAGCAGAGAAGGAGGGAAGGGCTACGAGCAGTACTTC.

The chain is built from TRBV5-5 and TRBJ1-3; no reliable D call. The V end was cut by 2 bases, the J end by 2 bases, with 8 bases between. Germline V gene data show CDR1 as SGHKS and CDR2 as YYEKEE (reference sequence). This CDR3 contains 14 residues. The CDR3 nucleotides read TGTGCCAGCAGCTTAACAGTGACTGGAAACACCATATATTTT. This sequence encodes CASSLTVTGNTIYF.

The table lists this clone with a count of one. The V and J genes are TRBV7-2 and TRBJ2-5, with a tentative D call TRBD1 (6 bases). V shed 0 bases and J shed 1 base, with 6 bases lying between them. The germline V gene has CDR1 SGHTA and CDR2 FQGNSA. The CDR3 has 14 residues. The DNA of the CDR3 is TGTGCCAGCAGCTTAGCGGGGGCCCAAGAGACCCAGTACTTC. Translated: CASSLAGAQETQYF.

The J gene is TRBJ1-4, the V gene TRBV5-1, with D unclear. Between the trimmed V and J ends, which lost 4 bases and 0 bases, there was a span of 10 bases. Germline loops: CDR1 SGHRS, CDR2 YFSETQ. CDR3 size: 15 residues. CDR3 in DNA: TGCGCCAGCAGCCCCGGAGGGACAACTAATGAAAAACTGTTTTTT. Translation: CASSPGGTTNEKLFF.